The 20 T cell receptor beta chains listed next were all sequenced from one sample in a study of regulatory T cells in long-lasting Graves disease (dated by TCRdb to about 2021). This specimen's time point label, per the study, means: newly diagnosed GD, antithyroid drugs for less than 3 months. For both TCR sequencing and RNA sequencing, RNA was extracted from PBMCs in TRIzol. The protocol used for the library was multiplex PCR. Instrument on record: Illumina HiSeq 4000. TCR beta libraries were built with iRepertoire HTBI primers and Arm-PCR amplification of CDR3 regions. The raw public data were reprocessed by TCRdb itself: fastp quality trimming at Q25, MiXCR clonotype calling, in-frame beta chains only. Under each unique CDR3 protein, matching rows form one entry showing the most common genes and DNA. The sample profile shows about 540,000 distinct CDR3 sequences; about 13% of them were found once. 8.5% to 10% of the sample is taken by the ten largest.

The same data also went into a second study, on T cells in Graves' hyperthyroidism and ophthalmopathy.

This specimen consisted of peripheral blood mononuclear cells (PBMCs), obtained at new diagnosis, from a patient treated with antithyroid drugs. The receptors come from a man aged 25-40 years with Graves disease. Donor details come from another sample of the same person, matched by shared clones.

This clonotype appeared many times. The CDR3 bases are TGTGCCTGGAGTGCTCCCCGTGGGACAGGGGCGCGGCAGGGGCAGTTCTTC. Protein product: CAWSAPRGTGARQGQFF. The chain joins TRBV30 to TRBJ2-1; TRBD1 matches 10 bases. The CDR3 covers 17 residues. Looked up from germline, CDR1 is GTSNPN and CDR2 is SVGIG (reference sequence). V lost 1 base to trimming and J lost 12 bases; unmatched junction nucleotides: 18. The complete variable domain, with remaining parts taken from reference TRBV30 and TRBJ2-1, reads SQTIHQWPATLVQPVGSPLSLECTVEGTSNPNLYWYRQAAGRGLQLLFYSVGIGQISSEVPQNLSASRPQDRQFILSSKKLLLSDSGFYLCAWSAPRGTGARQGQFFGPGTRLTVL.

The sample holds a few counts of this clonotype. The CDR3 region is CASSYVGQKHGNTIYF. CDR3 nucleotide sequence: TGTGCCAGCAGTTACGTGGGACAGAAACACGGAAACACCATATATTTT. The gene calls are TRBV6-9 and TRBJ1-3; TRBD1 matches at 7 bases. CDR3 length: 16 amino acids. V lost 3 bases and J lost 4; bases outside the gene matches: 9. Germline CDR1 and CDR2: MNHGY and SVAAGI.

The chain joins TRBV19 to TRBJ2-4; D possibly corresponds to TRBD1 (6 bases). This CDR3 spans 16 amino acids. Germline V lookup: CDR1 LNHDA, CDR2 SQIVND (reference sequence). V was shortened by 5 bases and J by 9 bases, with 23 bases between the two germline ends. CDR3 protein: CASSLVDSLGNVIQYF. CDR3 coding DNA: TGTGCCAGTAGTTTGGTGGACAGCCTGGGCAACGTCATTCAGTACTTC.

The chain carries TRBV5-5 and TRBJ1-1, with D unclear. Trimming left V 4 bases short and J 1 base short, with 11 bases between. Germline loops: CDR1 SGHKS, CDR2 YYEKEE (reference sequence). The length of the CDR3 is 14 residues. The CDR3 sequence: CASSQGRTNTEAFF. The CDR3 bases are TGTGCCAGCAGCCAAGGACGGACGAACACTGAAGCTTTCTTT. The whole variable domain, remainder taken from reference TRBV5-5 and TRBJ1-1, is DAGVTQSPTHLIKTRGQQVTLRCSPISGHKSVSWYQQVLGQGPQFIFQYYEKEERGRGNFPDRFSARQFPNYSSELNVNALLLGDSALYLCASSQGRTNTEAFFGQGTRLTVV.

A remark on this clonotype: This may be a read error, as it is one base from a much larger clone. As the CDR3 is not closed by the conserved phenylalanine or tryptophan, this likely results from a read error. The chain uses TRBV2 and TRBJ1-2; the D is unclear. The V gene lost 6 bases and the J gene lost 5 bases, with 10 bases spanning the gap. CDR1 and CDR2 from the germline V gene are SNHLY and FYNNEI. There are 12 residues in the CDR3. The chain's CDR3 is CASRSGIYGYTL. For the CDR3, the DNA is TGTGCCAGCAGATCCGGGATATATGGCTACACCCTC.

This clonotype was counted between two and nine times. The chain links TRBV7-6 to TRBJ2-3; possible D gene TRBD2, 6 bases. The CDR3 contains 13 residues. V shed 5 bases and J shed 5 bases, with 11 bases lying between them. From germline, CDR1 is SGHVS and CDR2 FNYEAQ. The CDR3 bases are TGTGCCAGCAGCGTGTCGGAGGGAGATACGCAGTATTTT. Protein product: CASSVSEGDTQYF.

The table lists this clonotype with many counts. The V and J genes are TRBV5-6 and TRBJ2-3; D might be TRBD1 or TRBD2, each matching 5 bases. The CDR3 contains 15 residues. Trimming removed 10 bases from V and 4 bases from J, with 22 bases in between. The germline V gene encodes CDR1 SGHDT and CDR2 YYEEEE. CDR3 amino acids: CACSGVSGRSDTQYF. CDR3 in DNA: TGTGCCTGCTCCGGGGTGTCGGGACGATCAGATACGCAGTATTTT. The whole variable domain, remainder taken from reference TRBV5-6 and TRBJ2-3, is DAGVTQSPTHLIKTRGQQVTLRCSPKSGHDTVSWYQQALGQGPQFIFQYYEEEERQRGNFPDRFSGHQFPNYSSELNVNALLLGDSALYLCACSGVSGRSDTQYFGPGTRLTVL.

The chain links TRBV5-1 to TRBJ2-2; D is unclear. V shed 6 bases and J shed 0 bases, with 12 bases lying between them. The germline gives CDR1 SGHRS, CDR2 YFSETQ. The CDR3 sequence is 15 residues long. The CDR3 loop reads CASKAVSSNTGELFF. In DNA, the CDR3 is TGCGCCAGCAAAGCCGTTTCCTCGAACACCGGGGAGCTGTTTTTT. Based on the CDR3 plus reference TRBV5-1 and TRBJ2-2, the full variable domain is KAGVTQTPRYLIKTRGQQVTLSCSPISGHRSVSWYQQTPGQGLQFLFEYFSETQRNKGNFPGRFSGRQFSNSRSEMNVSTLELGDSALYLCASKAVSSNTGELFFGEGSRLTVL.

This clonotype was detected ten times or more. The chain has TRBV20-1 and TRBJ2-1, with 8 bases fitting TRBD2. V lost 6 bases to trimming and J lost 2 bases; unmatched junction nucleotides: 12. Germline assignment: CDR1 DFQATT and CDR2 SNEGSKA (reference sequence). This CDR3 comprises 16 residues. The CDR3 nucleotides read TGCAGTGCGGAACCCAGCGGGAGAGCCGCCTACAATGAGCAGTTCTTC. It is translated as CSAEPSGRAAYNEQFF.

There are many counts of this clonotype. The chain links TRBV20-1 to TRBJ2-1, with D maybe TRBD1 (6 bases). With 0 bases removed from V and 0 bases from J, the gap between germline ends came to 12 bases. This CDR3 has 16 residues. Germline V lookup: CDR1 DFQATT, CDR2 SNEGSKA (reference sequence). CDR3: CSARDQRGSSYNEQFF. CDR3 in DNA: TGCAGTGCTAGAGATCAAAGGGGGAGCTCCTACAATGAGCAGTTCTTC.

There are many counts of this clonotype. The chain has TRBV24-1 and TRBJ2-1; TRBD2 agrees at 16 bases. Germline-derived CDR1 and CDR2 are KGHDR and SFDVKD. Trimming at V came to 5 bases and at J to 9 bases, leaving 6 bases not matched to a gene. The CDR3 length is 16 residues. The CDR3: CATSGGLAGGPGEQFF. The CDR3 DNA sequence: TGTGCCACCAGTGGGGGACTAGCGGGAGGGCCGGGTGAGCAGTTCTTC.

This clonotype was counted at least ten times. The rearrangement links TRBV28 to TRBJ2-2; D tentatively fits TRBD1 or TRBD2 (6 bases each). The CDR3 runs to 18 residues. V lost 3 bases, J lost 5 bases, and 22 bases lay in between. CDR1 and CDR2 (germline): MDHEN, SYDVKM. The CDR3 coding sequence is TGTGCCAGCAGTTTTAGGGGGTTCGTTGCGGGAAGGACCGGGGAGCTGTTTTTT. This sequence encodes CASSFRGFVAGRTGELFF.

This clonotype was found a few times. The CDR3 nucleotides read TGTGCCAGCCATGTTAAACAGGGAGGGGGGACTGAAGCTTTCTTT. It is translated as CASHVKQGGGTEAFF. The chain uses TRBV4-2 and TRBJ1-1, with D perhaps TRBD1 (6 bases). CDR1 is LGHNA and CDR2 is YNFKEQ in the germline V gene. V lost 8 bases and J 5 bases, leaving 21 bases between the germline ends. The CDR3 sequence is 15 residues long.

Many counts were recorded for this clonotype. J is TRBJ2-4 and V is TRBV2; D is ambiguous. The CDR3 has 12 residues. V gave up 7 bases and J gave up 2 bases, with 6 bases separating them. The germline V gene has CDR1 SNHLY and CDR2 FYNNEI. CDR3 sequence reads: CASIGPKNIQYF. For the CDR3, the DNA is TGTGCCAGCATAGGGCCCAAAAACATTCAGTACTTC.

This clonotype was seen repeatedly, ten times or more. The CDR3 spells CASRHGDPGRFEAFF. The CDR3 nucleotides read TGCGCCAGCAGGCACGGAGATCCAGGGCGGTTCGAGGCTTTCTTT. V usage is TRBV5-1 and J usage is TRBJ1-1; D may be TRBD1 (5 bases). The CDR3 has 15 residues. Germline lookup yields CDR1 SGHRS and CDR2 YFSETQ. Deletions cut 5 bases from V and 11 bases from J, with 25 bases between.

Turning to this clonotype: This may be a read error: a much more frequent sequence differs by one nucleotide. The chain combines TRBV3-1 with TRBJ1-4, with D unresolved. The CDR3 has 14 residues. Germline values: CDR1 LGHDT, CDR2 YNNKEL (reference sequence). CDR3 sequence (DNA): TGTGCCAGCAGCCCCAGTAGGGCTAATGAAGAACTGTTTTTT. It translates to CASSPSRANEELFF. The whole variable domain, filled in from reference TRBV3-1 and TRBJ1-4, reads DTAVSQTPKYLVTQMGNDKSIKCEQNLGHDTMYWYKQDSKKFLKIMFSYNNKELIINETVPNRFSPKSPDKAHLNLHINSLELGDSAVYFCASSPSRANEELFFGSGTQLSVL.

In its sample, this clonotype was seen many times. The chain's CDR3 is CASSFRFGTSGSGGQETQYF. CDR3 coding DNA: TGTGCCAGCAGCTTTCGTTTCGGGACTAGCGGGAGTGGGGGCCAAGAGACCCAGTACTTC. The chain combines TRBV7-2 with TRBJ2-5; 14 nucleotides agree with TRBD2. J lost 1 base, V lost 3 bases, and 13 bases had no gene match. This CDR3 region has 20 residues. In germline, CDR1 is SGHTA, CDR2 FQGNSA.

The rearrangement links TRBV5-1 to TRBJ1-1; TRBD1 agrees at 12 bases. This CDR3 is built from 14 residues. V lost 4 bases to trimming and J lost 7 bases; unmatched junction nucleotides: 5. In germline, CDR1 is SGHRS, CDR2 YFSETQ. The DNA for the CDR3 is TGCGCCAGCAGCCCCGGGACAGGGGGCTTTGAAGCTTTCTTT. Amino acid sequence: CASSPGTGGFEAFF.

Ten or more counts support this clonotype. The V call is TRBV12-3 or TRBV12-4, the J call TRBJ1-5, with TRBD1 matching over 8 bases. V shed 6 bases, J shed 7 bases, and the junction held 5 bases outside the gene matches. The CDR3 extends over 13 amino acids. Here the CDR3 DNA reads TGTGCCAGCAGGCACAGGGGGGAACAGCCCCAGCATTTT. It codes for CASRHRGEQPQHF.

This clonotype has ten or more counts. The rearrangement uses TRBV5-4 and TRBJ2-1; D possibly corresponds to TRBD2 (6 bases). The CDR3 covers 14 residues. Looked up from germline, CDR1 is SGHNT and CDR2 is YYREEE (reference sequence). V dropped 0 bases and J dropped 6 bases, with 10 bases sitting between them. DNA of the CDR3: TGTGCCAGCAGCTTGGCGATTAGCGGCAATGAGCAGTTCTTC. Its translation is CASSLAISGNEQFF.